The 31 T cell receptor beta chains listed next were all sequenced from one sample in a study of T cells in Graves' hyperthyroidism and ophthalmopathy (dated by TCRdb to 2018 to 2020). The library was produced with multiplex PCR. TCRdb names Illumina HiSeq 2000 as the instrument used. Amplification of TCR beta CDR3 regions was carried out from RNA transcripts. A first-round RT-PCR of the TCR CDR3 used the HTBI primer set with the Qiagen OneStep RT-PCR kit. Through fastp at Q25 and MiXCR, TCRdb rebuilt clones from the public reads, retaining in-frame beta chains. One record per CDR3 amino acid sequence lists the most common genes and DNA. The table for this sample lists fewer than 900,000 distinct CDR3 sequences; 18% of them were counted only once. Jointly, the top ten make up 16% of the sample. Specimen: blood. The receptor set was obtained from a woman between 45 and 65 years old with Graves' hyperthyroidism that later progressed to Graves' ophthalmopathy.

The table lists this clonotype with many counts. J is TRBJ1-2 and V is TRBV11-3; weak D call: TRBD1 (5 bases). CDR3 length: 14 residues. V lost 11 bases to trimming and J lost 4 bases, with 20 bases between them. Germline V CDR1 and CDR2: SGHNT, YENEEA. CDR3 loop: CAADKGSQCYGYTF. The CDR3 DNA reads TGTGCCGCGGACAAGGGGAGTCAGTGCTATGGCTACACCTTC.

There are many counts of this clonotype. The chain uses TRBV6-1 and TRBJ2-7; 12 nucleotides align to TRBD2. This CDR3 has 17 amino acids. Trimming at V came to 1 base and at J to 0 bases, leaving 4 bases not matched to a gene. From germline, CDR1 is MNHNS and CDR2 SASEGT. The CDR3 bases are TGTGCCAGCAGTGAAGAAACTAGCGGGGGGTTCTCCTACGAGCAGTACTTC. This gives the protein CASSEETSGGFSYEQYF.

This rearrangement joins TRBV7-2 to TRBJ2-3; D is ambiguous. CDR3 length: 11 amino acids. V lost 4 bases and J 5 bases, leaving 4 bases between the germline ends. The germline gives CDR1 SGHTA, CDR2 FQGNSA. CDR3 bases: TGTGCCAGCAGCTCGGAAGATACGCAGTATTTT. Residues: CASSSEDTQYF.

The chain is built from TRBV6-1 and TRBJ2-2; 8 nucleotides agree with TRBD1. The CDR3 spans 14 residues. Trimming at V came to 7 bases and at J to 6 bases, leaving 7 bases not matched to a gene. Germline assignment: CDR1 MNHNS and CDR2 SASEGT. CDR3 sequence: CASIGQGLAGELFF. CDR3 nucleotide sequence: TGTGCCAGCATCGGACAGGGTTTGGCCGGGGAGCTGTTTTTT.

This clonotype was seen many times. The chain combines TRBV7-8 with TRBJ2-1; no clear D. The length of the CDR3 is 13 residues. V was pared by 5 bases and J by 0 bases, with 5 bases between. CDR1 is SGHVS and CDR2 is FQNEAQ in the germline V gene. This CDR3 reads CASSQSSYNEQFF. CDR3 in DNA: TGTGCCAGCAGCCAGAGCTCCTACAATGAGCAGTTCTTC.

This clonotype has more than one count but fewer than ten. CDR3 in DNA: TGTGCCAGCACCCACCGCCGAAAGACGGAAAGAACTGAAGCTTTCTTT. This encodes CASTHRRKTERTEAFF. The chain couples TRBV7-8 to TRBJ1-1; D gene uncertain. The CDR3 has 16 amino acids. Trimming left V 7 bases short and J 5 bases short, with 23 bases between. CDR1 SGHVS and CDR2 FQNEAQ come from the germline V gene. Full variable domain (missing parts from reference TRBV7-8 and TRBJ1-1): GAGVSQSPRYKVAKRGQDVALRCDPISGHVSLFWYQQALGQGPEFLTYFQNEAQLDKSGLPSDRFFAERPEGSVSTLKIQRTQQEDSAVYLCASTHRRKTERTEAFFGQGTRLTVV.

This clonotype appeared a few times. The rearrangement joins TRBV5-1 to TRBJ2-7; the D gene is possibly TRBD2 (6 bases). Germline V lookup: CDR1 SGHRS, CDR2 YFSETQ. Trimming removed 2 bases at V and 5 bases at J, with 14 bases between. This CDR3 spans 14 amino acids. CDR3 residues: CASSFSAGNDEQYF. CDR3 nucleotides: TGCGCCAGCAGCTTTAGTGCGGGGAACGACGAGCAGTACTTC.

The chain employs TRBV20-1 and TRBJ2-5, with TRBD2 matching 9 bases. CDR3 length: 15 amino acids. Trimming removed 3 bases from V and 4 bases from J; junction bases left unmatched: 9. Per germline, CDR1 DFQATT and CDR2 SNEGSKA (reference sequence). The CDR3 loop reads CSARTSAGGLETQYF. CDR3 DNA sequence: TGCAGTGCTAGGACTTCGGCGGGGGGGCTAGAGACCCAGTACTTC.

V and J are TRBV19 and TRBJ1-2, with TRBD1 matching over 9 bases. The CDR3 runs 16 residues. Germline trimming cut 6 bases from V and 4 bases from J; bases unmatched to any gene: 12. Germline V lookup: CDR1 LNHDA, CDR2 SQIVND (reference sequence). Here the CDR3 reads CASSPGTGIFLYGYTF. DNA of the CDR3: TGTGCCAGTAGCCCTGGGACAGGGATCTTCCTCTATGGCTACACCTTC. Variable domain in full (rest from reference TRBV19 and TRBJ1-2): DGGITQSPKYLFRKEGQNVTLSCEQNLNHDAMYWYRQDPGQGLRLIYYSQIVNDFQKGDIAEGYSVSREKKESFPLTVTSAQKNPTAFYLCASSPGTGIFLYGYTFGSGTRLTVV.

V usage is TRBV20-1 and J usage is TRBJ2-1, with TRBD2 matching over 14 bases. This CDR3 spans 16 amino acids. Losses at the gene ends were 0 bases for V and 6 bases for J; bases not matched to a gene: 4. CDR1 is DFQATT, CDR2 SNEGSKA, per germline (reference sequence). CDR3 loop: CSARDLGLAGGNEQFF. In DNA form, the CDR3 reads TGCAGTGCTAGAGATCTCGGACTAGCGGGGGGCAATGAGCAGTTCTTC.

This clonotype was detected a few times. A much larger clone lies a single base off, so this may be a read error. The conserved phenylalanine or tryptophan normally closing the CDR3 is absent here, so this likely arose from a read error. This sequence joins TRBV2 and TRBJ2-2; TRBD2 is a possible D gene (6 bases). Germline CDR1 and CDR2: SNHLY and FYNNEI. The ends were cut back, 8 bases at V and 6 bases at J, with 19 bases in the middle. The CDR3 runs 15 residues. Here the CDR3 DNA reads TGTGCCAGCTTGGAGGGATACGGTGAGGCCGGGGAGCTGTTTTCT. Translated: CASLEGYGEAGELFS.

This clonotype has a count of ten or more. V usage is TRBV7-9 and J usage is TRBJ2-5; D unresolved. Germline CDR1 reads SEHNR; CDR2 reads FQNEAQ (reference sequence). The CDR3 runs to 12 residues. The V and J ends lost 5 bases and 3 bases respectively, with 7 bases between them. CDR3 sequence (DNA): TGTGCCAGCAGCAGGATAGAAGAGACCCAGTACTTC. Amino acid sequence: CASSRIEETQYF.

This clonotype was seen a handful of times. The rearrangement joins TRBV6-2 or TRBV6-3 to TRBJ2-3; no clear D gene. The germline V and J ends were trimmed by 2 bases and 0 bases, with 9 bases remaining between them. CDR1 is MNHEY, CDR2 SVGEGT, per germline. The CDR3 is 15 amino acids. The CDR3 sequence: CASSYVPLSTDTQYF. The CDR3 nucleotides read TGTGCCAGCAGTTACGTCCCTCTAAGCACAGATACGCAGTATTTT.

This clonotype was counted at least ten times. DNA for the CDR3: TGTGCCAGCAGCCAATCTGTGGGTAGGATTGGTCAGCCCCAGCATTTT. Its translation is CASSQSVGRIGQPQHF. J is TRBJ1-5 and V is TRBV16; D is unresolved. This CDR3 region has 16 residues. The V end was cut by 0 bases, the J end by 6 bases, with 15 bases between. Germline V CDR1 and CDR2: KGHSY, FQNENV.

This clonotype was counted between two and nine times. The chain joins TRBV6-2 or TRBV6-3 to TRBJ2-3; D ambiguous. Trimming left V 5 bases short and J 2 bases short, with 17 bases between. Germline CDR1 MNHEY, CDR2 SVGEGT. The CDR3 sequence is 16 residues long. The CDR3 sequence: CASSDVTPQYTDTQYF. The CDR3, as DNA: TGTGCCAGCAGTGACGTGACCCCCCAGTACACAGATACGCAGTATTTT.

This clonotype turned up a few times. The V and J genes are TRBV18 and TRBJ1-4; D call uncertain. The V and J ends lost 1 base and 7 bases respectively, with 10 bases between them. The CDR3 sequence is 14 residues long. Germline CDR1 and CDR2: KGHSH and LQKENI. This chain's CDR3 is CASSPREAVEKLFF. The CDR3 DNA reads as TGTGCCAGCTCACCACGGGAGGCGGTTGAAAAACTGTTTTTT.

The V gene is TRBV2, the J gene TRBJ1-1, with D possibly matching TRBD1 (5 bases). The CDR3 contains 15 residues. V was clipped by 10 bases and J by 5 bases, with 23 bases between them. Germline V lookup: CDR1 SNHLY, CDR2 FYNNEI. The CDR3 nucleotides read TGTGCCACCACCGGGGCGGTCCGAAAAGAAACTGAAGCTTTCTTT. Translated, it gives CATTGAVRKETEAFF.

The sample holds a few counts of this clonotype. The chain carries TRBV12-5 and TRBJ1-2; 7 bases agree with TRBD1. Trimming removed 5 bases from V and 3 bases from J; junction bases left unmatched: 3. The CDR3 has 13 amino acids. Germline lookup yields CDR1 LGHNT and CDR2 FRNRAP. CDR3 in amino acids: CASGGDSHYGYTF. The CDR3, as DNA: TGTGCTAGTGGTGGGGACAGTCACTATGGCTACACCTTC.

The genes are TRBV11-2 and TRBJ1-4; 8 bases map to TRBD1. Germline V gives CDR1 SGHAT, CDR2 FQNNGV. After removal of 5 bases from V and 7 bases from J, the junction contained 12 bases not matched to a gene. CDR3 size: 16 residues. The CDR3 loop reads CASSPRQGALVEKLFF. The CDR3 DNA follows: TGTGCCAGCAGCCCCCGGCAGGGGGCGTTGGTTGAAAAACTGTTTTTT.

Ten or more counts support this clonotype. The chain is built from TRBV3-1 and TRBJ1-1, with D uncertain. Looked up from germline, CDR1 is LGHDT and CDR2 is YNNKEL (reference sequence). The V end lost 0 bases, the J end lost 4 bases, and 6 bases lay between the germline ends. This CDR3 region has 13 residues. The CDR3 nucleotides are TGTGCCAGCAGCCAAGAGGTCGTCACTGAAGCTTTCTTT. Translating gives CASSQEVVTEAFF.

The gene calls are TRBV5-1 and TRBJ2-6; 7 positions match TRBD1. The CDR3 totals 14 residues. Per the germline V gene, CDR1 is SGHRS and CDR2 is YFSETQ. V lost 6 bases, J lost 3 bases, and 3 bases stayed unmatched. CDR3 sequence reads: CASTTGVGANVLTF. The CDR3, as DNA: TGCGCCAGCACCACAGGGGTTGGGGCCAACGTCCTGACTTTC.

V and J are TRBV19 and TRBJ1-5; no reliable D call. CDR1 is LNHDA and CDR2 is SQIVND in the germline V gene (reference sequence). V was cut by 6 bases and J by 3 bases, with 6 bases left in between. This CDR3 comprises 12 residues. The CDR3: CASRPPNQPQHF. The CDR3 DNA is TGTGCCAGTAGGCCACCCAATCAGCCCCAGCATTTT. Using reference TRBV19 and TRBJ1-5 for the parts outside the CDR3, the full variable domain is DGGITQSPKYLFRKEGQNVTLSCEQNLNHDAMYWYRQDPGQGLRLIYYSQIVNDFQKGDIAEGYSVSREKKESFPLTVTSAQKNPTAFYLCASRPPNQPQHFGDGTRLSIL.

The table lists this clonotype with a few counts. The rearrangement uses TRBV9 and TRBJ2-2, with D possibly matching TRBD1 (6 bases). V shed 0 bases and J shed 0 bases, with 12 bases lying between them. The CDR3 consists of 17 residues. In germline, CDR1 is SGDLS, CDR2 YYNGEE. The CDR3 nucleotides are TGTGCCAGCAGCGTAGCTTACGGGACAACGAACACCGGGGAGCTGTTTTTT. Translation: CASSVAYGTTNTGELFF.

This sequence joins TRBV9 and TRBJ1-5; D is possibly TRBD1 (5 bases). Per germline, CDR1 SGDLS and CDR2 YYNGEE. V dropped 3 bases and J dropped 6 bases, with 16 bases sitting between them. This CDR3 spans 15 amino acids. The CDR3 region has the DNA TGTGCCAGCAGCGAAGATGGCAGGGTTAGTCAGCCCCAGCATTTT. Translation gives CASSEDGRVSQPQHF.

There are a few counts of this clonotype. CDR3 amino acids: CASSLGGTVSNQPQHF. The CDR3 region has the DNA TGTGCCAGCAGCTTAGGTGGGACAGTTAGCAATCAGCCCCAGCATTTT. The gene calls are TRBV7-9 and TRBJ1-5; TRBD1 matches 7 bases. Unmatched junction bases numbered 3, after V lost 1 base and J lost 0 bases. The length of the CDR3 is 16 residues. In germline, CDR1 is SEHNR, CDR2 FQNEAQ (reference sequence).

The chain couples TRBV28 to TRBJ1-1; D is ambiguous. Germline V gene lookup returns CDR1 MDHEN and CDR2 SYDVKM. V was shortened by 5 bases and J by 3 bases, with 13 bases between the two germline ends. CDR3 length: 14 residues. CDR3 in DNA: TGTGCCAGCAGTCCCCCAGCCGGGGACACTGAAGCTTTCTTT. Its protein is CASSPPAGDTEAFF.

Many counts were recorded for this clonotype. The CDR3 nucleotides read TGTGCCAGCAGCTTGTTGGGGGAGCAGTACTTC. Its protein is CASSLLGEQYF. This chain uses TRBV12-3 or TRBV12-4 with TRBJ2-7; D unresolved. There are 11 residues in the CDR3. V was trimmed by 6 bases and J by 7 bases, leaving 10 bases between them.

This rearrangement joins TRBV5-8 to TRBJ2-1; the match to TRBD2 covers 8 bases. V shed 1 base and J 4 bases; nucleotides not matched to a gene: 4. The CDR3 runs 15 residues. Germline CDR1 is SGHTS and CDR2 is YDEGEE. The CDR3 DNA sequence: TGTGCCAGCAGCTTGAGAGCGGGGGAATACAATGAGCAGTTCTTC. Protein: CASSLRAGEYNEQFF.

This clonotype has at least ten counts. This rearrangement joins TRBV10-3 to TRBJ2-5, with TRBD1 matching 10 bases. V was pared by 5 bases and J by 5 bases, with 11 bases of the junction left unmatched. The CDR3 has 16 amino acids. Germline assignment: CDR1 ENHRY and CDR2 SYGVKD. The CDR3 sequence: CAISSTNDRGRETQYF. In nucleotides, the CDR3 is TGTGCCATCAGTTCAACAAACGACAGGGGGCGGGAGACCCAGTACTTC.

This clonotype has a count of ten or more. The chain has TRBV11-2 and TRBJ2-3; D is uncertain. Trimming took 0 bases from V and 6 from J, leaving 19 bases between them. The CDR3 is made up of 17 amino acids. In germline, CDR1 is SGHAT, CDR2 FQNNGV. The CDR3: CASSLDTWHLEGDTQYF. The CDR3 DNA follows: TGTGCCAGCAGCTTAGATACGTGGCATCTTGAAGGGGATACGCAGTATTTT.

This clonotype has only a few counts. The V call is TRBV6-1, the J call TRBJ1-3; D is uncertain. With 8 bases removed from V and 0 bases from J, the gap between germline ends came to 14 bases. The length of the CDR3 is 15 residues. Germline CDR1 MNHNS, CDR2 SASEGT. In DNA form, the CDR3 reads TGTGCCAGCTACCCAGCCTTCAGCTCTGGAAACACCATATATTTT. It codes for CASYPAFSSGNTIYF.